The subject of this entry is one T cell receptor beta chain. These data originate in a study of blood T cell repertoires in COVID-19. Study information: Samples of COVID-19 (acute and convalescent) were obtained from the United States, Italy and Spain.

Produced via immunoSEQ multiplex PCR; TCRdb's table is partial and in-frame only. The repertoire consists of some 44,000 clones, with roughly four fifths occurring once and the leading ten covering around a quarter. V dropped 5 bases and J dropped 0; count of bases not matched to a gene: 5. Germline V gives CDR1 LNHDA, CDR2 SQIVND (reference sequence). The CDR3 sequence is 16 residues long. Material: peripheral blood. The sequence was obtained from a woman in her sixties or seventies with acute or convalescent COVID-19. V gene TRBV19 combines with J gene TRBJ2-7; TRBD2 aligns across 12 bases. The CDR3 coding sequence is TGTGCCAGTAGTTCCCGGACTAGCGGGGACTCCTACGAGCAGTACTTC. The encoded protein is CASSSRTSGDSYEQYF.